This T cell receptor (beta chain) originates from a study of cytomegalovirus exposure and HLA in healthy donors. Using immunoSEQ multiplex PCR, the repertoire was profiled, and TCRdb retains in-frame clones only, with some absent. Found here are over 85,000 clones, approximately 81% of them singletons; the top ten hold about 12%. Germline V gene data show CDR1 as SNHLY and CDR2 as FYNNEI. Trimming shortened V by 4 bases and J by 7 bases, and 10 bases separated the two germline ends. The CDR3 is made up of 12 amino acids. Among the roughly 110 subjects of the validation cohort, separate from the approximately 700-subject first cohort, were the donors.

V gene TRBV2 combines with J gene TRBJ1-1; D perhaps matches TRBD1 (5 bases). Sample: PBMCs. The clonotype was recovered from a woman aged 18-29 years in good health and CMV-seropositive. The DNA of the CDR3 is TGTGCCAGCAGTGGCGGGGGGGTTGAAGCTTTCTTT. Translated, it gives CASSGGGVEAFF.